The rows below give T cell receptor beta chains drawn from one sample of a study of post-analysis software for immune sequencing data. TCRdb reprocessed the PCR reads via MiXCR and lists one record per CDR3 protein. This sample has around 710,000 distinct CDR3 sequences, with more than 45% found just once. The specimen sequenced was blood. Receptors originate from a girl aged 5-17 years with multiple sclerosis. CDR3s include the opening cysteine and the closing phenylalanine or tryptophan. A D gene is named only where the DNA matches it firmly. For some rows the clone size is stated as once, few or many, or as a class when expanded; others skip it.

clone_size	d_call	v_call	j_call	cdr3_aa	cdr3_nt
-	TRBD2	TRBV12-3/TRBV12-4	TRBJ2-1	CASSRTSGRTYNEQFF	TGTGCCAGCAGCAGGACTAGCGGGCGGACCTACAATGAGCAGTTCTTC
-	-	TRBV9	TRBJ1-2	CASSDRDGYTF	TGTGCCAGCAGCGACAGGGATGGCTACACCTTC
-	TRBD2	TRBV27	TRBJ2-3	CASSSPSGKSDTQYF	TGTGCCAGCAGTTCCCCTAGCGGGAAATCAGATACGCAGTATTTT
-	-	TRBV20-1	TRBJ2-3	CSAPGEGSVDTQYF	TGCAGTGCTCCTGGAGAGGGATCGGTGGATACGCAGTATTTT
-	-	TRBV28	TRBJ2-5	CASRHRETQYF	TGTGCCAGCAGGCACAGAGAGACCCAGTACTTC
few	TRBD1	TRBV7-9	TRBJ1-2	CASSLPTRTGSYGYTF	TGTGCCAGCAGCTTACCGACCCGGACAGGGTCCTATGGCTACACCTTC
-	-	TRBV21-1	TRBJ2-7	CASSKGTGGQSYEQYF	TGTGCCAGCAGCAAAGGAACAGGGGGCCAATCCTACGAGCAGTACTTC
-	TRBD1	TRBV3-1	TRBJ1-2	CASSPKGRGWMKSGYTF	TGTGCCAGCAGCCCCAAGGGCAGGGGGTGGATGAAAAGTGGCTACACCTTC
-	-	TRBV4-2	TRBJ2-1	CASSQGSDPMKQFF	TGTGCCAGCAGCCAAGGCTCCGACCCCATGAAGCAGTTCTTC
-	TRBD2	TRBV6-5	TRBJ2-1	CASSYSFGRVLLNEQFF	TGTGCCAGCAGTTACTCTTTTGGGAGGGTCCTTCTCAATGAGCAGTTCTTC
-	TRBD1	TRBV20-1	TRBJ1-6	CSARLTGDSPLHF	TGCAGTGCTAGATTGACAGGGGATTCACCCCTCCACTTT
-	TRBD1	TRBV28	TRBJ2-7	CATSGTGLGLYEQYF	TGTGCCACGTCTGGGACAGGTTTGGGACTCTACGAGCAGTACTTC
-	TRBD2	TRBV7-2	TRBJ2-1	CASSFGLAGVAANEQFF	TGTGCCAGCAGCTTCGGGCTAGCGGGAGTTGCGGCCAATGAGCAGTTCTTC
-	-	TRBV2	TRBJ2-5	CASSGSGWETQYF	TGTGCCAGCAGTGGGTCTGGTTGGGAGACCCAGTACTTC
-	-	TRBV7-2	TRBJ2-7	CASSLDGGPSYEQYF	TGTGCCAGCAGCTTAGATGGCGGCCCTTCCTACGAGCAGTACTTC
-	TRBD1	TRBV9	TRBJ1-2	CASSAHRGGGCTF	TGTGCCAGCAGCGCCCACAGGGGAGGAGGCTGCACCTTC
-	TRBD2	TRBV4-1	TRBJ2-1	CASSLMEGLAGAEQFF	TGCGCCAGCAGCCTGATGGAGGGACTAGCGGGAGCTGAGCAGTTCTTC
few	TRBD1	TRBV10-3	TRBJ2-7	CAITADRSTGEQYF	TGTGCCATCACTGCGGACAGGTCCACTGGGGAGCAGTACTTC
-	TRBD1	TRBV5-1	TRBJ1-2	CASSLAFGKGASGYTF	TGCGCCAGCAGCTTGGCCTTCGGGAAGGGGGCGTCTGGCTACACCTTC
-	-	TRBV15	TRBJ2-1	CATSGSRMGDSPSGNNEQFF	TGTGCCACCAGCGGTTCTCGGATGGGTGACTCCCCCTCGGGTAACAATGAGCAGTTCTTC
-	-	TRBV20-1	TRBJ2-7	CSARATFGSLGEQYF	TGCAGTGCTAGAGCAACCTTCGGGAGTTTAGGCGAGCAGTACTTC
once	TRBD1	TRBV12-3/TRBV12-4	TRBJ1-1	CATLQGSTEAFF	TGTGCCACGCTACAGGGGAGCACTGAAGCTTTCTTT
few	TRBD1	TRBV5-1	TRBJ2-7	CASSLGTGGHEQYF	TGCGCCAGCAGCTTGGGAACAGGGGGCCACGAGCAGTACTTC
-	TRBD1	TRBV6-5	TRBJ1-4	CASGETGKREKLFF	TGTGCCAGCGGCGAGACAGGGAAAAGGGAAAAACTGTTTTTT
few	-	TRBV7-2	TRBJ2-1	CASSPRQVYNEQFF	TGTGCCAGCAGCCCACGACAGGTTTACAATGAGCAGTTCTTC
-	-	TRBV11-2	TRBJ2-3	CASGAGTDTQYF	TGTGCCAGCGGAGCGGGCACAGATACGCAGTATTTT